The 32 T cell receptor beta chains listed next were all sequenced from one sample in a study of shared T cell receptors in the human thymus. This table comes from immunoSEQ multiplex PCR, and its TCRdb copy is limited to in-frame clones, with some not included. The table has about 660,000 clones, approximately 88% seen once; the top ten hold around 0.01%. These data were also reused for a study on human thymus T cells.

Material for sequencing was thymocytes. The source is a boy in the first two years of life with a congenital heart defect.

The CDR3, as DNA: TGTGCCAGCAGTTTATGGGGTAGCGGGAACCCGTTCCGGGAGCTGTTTTTT. This encodes CASSLWGSGNPFRELFF. This rearrangement joins TRBV28 to TRBJ2-2; 8 nucleotides align to TRBD2. CDR3 size: 17 residues. Per the germline V gene, CDR1 is MDHEN and CDR2 is SYDVKM. With V trimmed by 0 bases and J by 9 bases, 12 bases remained unmatched.

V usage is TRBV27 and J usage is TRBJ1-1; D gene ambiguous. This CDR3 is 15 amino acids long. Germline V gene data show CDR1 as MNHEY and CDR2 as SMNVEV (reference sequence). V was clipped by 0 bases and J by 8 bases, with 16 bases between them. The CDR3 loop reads CASSLSRNRPAEAFF. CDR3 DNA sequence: TGTGCCAGCAGTTTATCGCGCAACCGCCCTGCAGAAGCTTTCTTT.

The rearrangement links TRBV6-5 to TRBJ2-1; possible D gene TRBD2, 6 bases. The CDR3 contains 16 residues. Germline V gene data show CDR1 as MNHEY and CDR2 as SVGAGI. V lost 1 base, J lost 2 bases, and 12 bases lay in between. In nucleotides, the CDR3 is TGTGCCAGCAGTTACTTATCGCGGGACCCCTACAATGAGCAGTTCTTC. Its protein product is CASSYLSRDPYNEQFF.

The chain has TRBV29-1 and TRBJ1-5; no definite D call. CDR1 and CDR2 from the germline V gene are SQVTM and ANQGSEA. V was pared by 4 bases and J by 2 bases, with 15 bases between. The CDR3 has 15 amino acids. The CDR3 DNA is TGCAGCGTTGGTTTCGGGGAGGGTGGCAATCAGCCCCAGCATTTT. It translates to CSVGFGEGGNQPQHF.

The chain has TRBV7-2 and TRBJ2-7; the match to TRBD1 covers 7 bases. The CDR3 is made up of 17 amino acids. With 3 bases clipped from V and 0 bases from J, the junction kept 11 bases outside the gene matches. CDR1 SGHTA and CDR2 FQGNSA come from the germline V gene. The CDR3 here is CASSFRGGARSSYEQYF. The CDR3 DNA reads TGTGCCAGCAGCTTTCGAGGGGGCGCGAGAAGCTCCTACGAGCAGTACTTC.

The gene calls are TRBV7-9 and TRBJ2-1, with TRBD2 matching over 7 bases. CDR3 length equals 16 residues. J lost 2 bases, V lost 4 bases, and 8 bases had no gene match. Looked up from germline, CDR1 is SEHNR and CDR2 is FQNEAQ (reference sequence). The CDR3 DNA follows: TGTGCCAGCAGCTCCATTAGCGGGTCTACCTACAATGAGCAGTTCTTC. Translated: CASSSISGSTYNEQFF.

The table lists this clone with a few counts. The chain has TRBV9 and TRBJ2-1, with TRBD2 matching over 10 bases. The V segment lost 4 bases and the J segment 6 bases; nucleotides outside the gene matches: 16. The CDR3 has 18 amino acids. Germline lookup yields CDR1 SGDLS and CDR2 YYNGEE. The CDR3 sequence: CASSPHPELAGGVNEQFF. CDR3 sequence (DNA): TGTGCCAGCAGCCCCCATCCCGAATTAGCGGGAGGAGTCAATGAGCAGTTCTTC.

The DNA of the CDR3 is TGCGCCAGCAGCCGGCGCGGGGCTAGCGGGAACAATGAGCAGTTCTTC. It yields the protein CASSRRGASGNNEQFF. The chain links TRBV5-1 to TRBJ2-1; 9 nucleotides align to TRBD2. CDR1 and CDR2 (germline): SGHRS, YFSETQ. This CDR3 comprises 16 residues. V shed 4 bases and J 5 bases; nucleotides not matched to a gene: 10. The whole variable domain, remainder taken from reference TRBV5-1 and TRBJ2-1, is KAGVTQTPRYLIKTRGQQVTLSCSPISGHRSVSWYQQTPGQGLQFLFEYFSETQRNKGNFPGRFSGRQFSNSRSEMNVSTLELGDSALYLCASSRRGASGNNEQFFGPGTRLTVL.

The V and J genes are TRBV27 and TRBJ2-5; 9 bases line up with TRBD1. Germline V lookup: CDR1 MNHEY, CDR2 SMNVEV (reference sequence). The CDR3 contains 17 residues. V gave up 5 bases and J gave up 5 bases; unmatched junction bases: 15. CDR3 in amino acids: CASSQDQGQGRYETQYF. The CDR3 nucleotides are TGTGCCAGCAGTCAGGACCAAGGACAGGGGCGGTATGAGACCCAGTACTTC.

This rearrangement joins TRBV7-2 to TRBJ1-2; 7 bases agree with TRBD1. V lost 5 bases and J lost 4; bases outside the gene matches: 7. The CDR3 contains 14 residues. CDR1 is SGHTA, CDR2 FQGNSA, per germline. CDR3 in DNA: TGTGCCAGCAGCCCGTGGACAGGCACCTATGGCTACACCTTC. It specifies CASSPWTGTYGYTF.

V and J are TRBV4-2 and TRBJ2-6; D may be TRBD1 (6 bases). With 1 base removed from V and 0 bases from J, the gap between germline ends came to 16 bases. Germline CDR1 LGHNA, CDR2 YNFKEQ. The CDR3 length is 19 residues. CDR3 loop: CASSQARQDLSSGANVLTF. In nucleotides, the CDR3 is TGTGCCAGCAGCCAAGCACGACAGGACCTGAGCTCTGGGGCCAACGTCCTGACTTTC.

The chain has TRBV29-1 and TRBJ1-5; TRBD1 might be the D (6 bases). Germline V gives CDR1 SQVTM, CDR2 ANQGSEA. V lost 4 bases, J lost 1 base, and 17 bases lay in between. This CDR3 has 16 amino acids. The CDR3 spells CSVVTGLLGSNQPQHF. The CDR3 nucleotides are TGCAGCGTTGTCACAGGGTTGCTAGGAAGCAATCAGCCCCAGCATTTT.

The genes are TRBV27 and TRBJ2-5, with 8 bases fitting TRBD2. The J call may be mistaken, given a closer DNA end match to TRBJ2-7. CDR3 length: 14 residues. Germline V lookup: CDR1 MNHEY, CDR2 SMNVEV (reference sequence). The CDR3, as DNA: TGTGCCAGCAGTTTACAGCGGGAGCGGGACGAGCAGTACTTC. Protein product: CASSLQRERDEQYF.

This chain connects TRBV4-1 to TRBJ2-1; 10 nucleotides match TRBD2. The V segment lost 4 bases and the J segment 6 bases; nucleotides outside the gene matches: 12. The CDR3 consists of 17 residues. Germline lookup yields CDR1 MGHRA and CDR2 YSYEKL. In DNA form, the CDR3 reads TGCGCCAGCAGCCGGGACCGGATAGCGGGAGGAGCCAATGAGCAGTTCTTC. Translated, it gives CASSRDRIAGGANEQFF.

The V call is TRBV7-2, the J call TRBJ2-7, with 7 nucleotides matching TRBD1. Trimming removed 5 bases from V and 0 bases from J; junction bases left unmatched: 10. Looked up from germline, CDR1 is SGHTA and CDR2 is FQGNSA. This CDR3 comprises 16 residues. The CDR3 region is CASSPGTARSSYEQYF. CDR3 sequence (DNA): TGTGCCAGCAGCCCTGGGACAGCTAGGAGCTCCTACGAGCAGTACTTC. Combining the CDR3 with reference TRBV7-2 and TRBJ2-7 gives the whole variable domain GAGVSQSPSNKVTEKGKDVELRCDPISGHTALYWYRQSLGQGLEFLIYFQGNSAPDKSGLPSDRFSAERTGGSVSTLTIQRTQQEDSAVYLCASSPGTARSSYEQYFGPGTRLTVT.

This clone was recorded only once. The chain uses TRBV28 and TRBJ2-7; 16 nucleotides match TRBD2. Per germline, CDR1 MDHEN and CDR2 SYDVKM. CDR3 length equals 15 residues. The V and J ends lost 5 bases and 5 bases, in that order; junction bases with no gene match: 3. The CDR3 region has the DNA TGTGCCAGCAGTCCGGGACTAGCGGGAGGGCACGAGCAGTACTTC. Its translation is CASSPGLAGGHEQYF.

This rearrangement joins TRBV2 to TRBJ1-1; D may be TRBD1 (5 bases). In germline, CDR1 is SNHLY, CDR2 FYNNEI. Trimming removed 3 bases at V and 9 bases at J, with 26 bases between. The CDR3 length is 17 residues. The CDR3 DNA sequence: TGTGCCAGCAGTGATAGCCAGCGACGGGGGAAGCGATTGAAAGCTTTCTTT. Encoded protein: CASSDSQRRGKRLKAFF.

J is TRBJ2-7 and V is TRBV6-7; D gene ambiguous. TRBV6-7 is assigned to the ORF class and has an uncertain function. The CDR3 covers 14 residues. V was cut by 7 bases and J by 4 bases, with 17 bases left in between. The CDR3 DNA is TGTGCCAGCACCTTGTGGAGTTCTTTATACGAGCAGTACTTC. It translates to CASTLWSSLYEQYF.

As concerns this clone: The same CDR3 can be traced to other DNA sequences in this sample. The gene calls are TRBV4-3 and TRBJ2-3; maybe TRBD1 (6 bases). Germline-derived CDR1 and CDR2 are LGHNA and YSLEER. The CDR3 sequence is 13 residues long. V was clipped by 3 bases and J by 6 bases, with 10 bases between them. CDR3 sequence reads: CASSQGAPDTQYF. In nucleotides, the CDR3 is TGCGCCAGCAGCCAGGGGGCCCCCGATACGCAGTATTTT.

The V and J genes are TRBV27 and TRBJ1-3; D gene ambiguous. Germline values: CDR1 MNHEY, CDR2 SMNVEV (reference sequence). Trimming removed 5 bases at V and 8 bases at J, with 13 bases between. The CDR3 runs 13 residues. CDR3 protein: CASSLTAGDTIYF. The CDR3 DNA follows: TGTGCCAGCAGTCTGACCGCGGGCGACACCATATATTTT.

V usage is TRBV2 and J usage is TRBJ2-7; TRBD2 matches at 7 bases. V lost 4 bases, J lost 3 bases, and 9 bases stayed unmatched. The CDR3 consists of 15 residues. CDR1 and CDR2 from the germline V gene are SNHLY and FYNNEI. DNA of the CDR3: TGTGCCAGCAGTGGGGTGGGGGGGTCCCACTACGAGCAGTACTTC. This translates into CASSGVGGSHYEQYF.

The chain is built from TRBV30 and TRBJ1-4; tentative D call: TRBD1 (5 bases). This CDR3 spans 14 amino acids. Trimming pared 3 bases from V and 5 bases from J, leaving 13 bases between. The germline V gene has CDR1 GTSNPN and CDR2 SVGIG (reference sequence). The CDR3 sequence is CAWSSGGANEKLFF. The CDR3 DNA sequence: TGTGCCTGGAGCTCAGGAGGGGCGAATGAAAAACTGTTTTTT.

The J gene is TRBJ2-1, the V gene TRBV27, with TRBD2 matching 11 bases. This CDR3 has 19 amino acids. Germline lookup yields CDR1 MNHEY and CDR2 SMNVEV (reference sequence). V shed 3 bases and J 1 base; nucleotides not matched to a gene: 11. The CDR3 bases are TGTGCCAGCAGTTTTGCCCCGGGACTAGCGGAAATATCCTACAATGAGCAGTTCTTC. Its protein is CASSFAPGLAEISYNEQFF.

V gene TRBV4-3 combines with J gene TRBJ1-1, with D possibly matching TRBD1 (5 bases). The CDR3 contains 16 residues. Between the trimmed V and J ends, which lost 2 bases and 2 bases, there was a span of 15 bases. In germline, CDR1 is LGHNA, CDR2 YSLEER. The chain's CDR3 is CASSQRGGAGNTEAFF. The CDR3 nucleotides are TGCGCCAGCAGCCAAAGGGGCGGGGCAGGAAACACTGAAGCTTTCTTT.

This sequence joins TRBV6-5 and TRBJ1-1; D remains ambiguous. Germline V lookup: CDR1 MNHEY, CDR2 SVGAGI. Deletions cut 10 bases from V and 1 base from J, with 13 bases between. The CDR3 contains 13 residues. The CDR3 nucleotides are TGTGCCACGGCGGGGTTCCCGAACACTGAAGCTTTCTTT. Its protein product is CATAGFPNTEAFF.

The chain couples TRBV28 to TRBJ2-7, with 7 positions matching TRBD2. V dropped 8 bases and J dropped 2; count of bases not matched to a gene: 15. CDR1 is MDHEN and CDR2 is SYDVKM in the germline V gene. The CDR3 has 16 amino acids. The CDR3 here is CASAAYPGLVPYEQYF. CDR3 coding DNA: TGTGCCAGCGCAGCCTACCCTGGACTAGTTCCCTACGAGCAGTACTTC. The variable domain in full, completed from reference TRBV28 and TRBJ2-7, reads DVKVTQSSRYLVKRTGEKVFLECVQDMDHENMFWYRQDPGLGLRLIYFSYDVKMKEKGDIPEGYSVSREKKERFSLILESASTNQTSMYLCASAAYPGLVPYEQYFGPGTRLTVT.

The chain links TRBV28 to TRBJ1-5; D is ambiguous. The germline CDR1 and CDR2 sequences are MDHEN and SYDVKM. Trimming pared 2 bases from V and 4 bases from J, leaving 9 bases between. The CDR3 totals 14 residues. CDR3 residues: CASSLEGQNQPQHF. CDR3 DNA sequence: TGTGCCAGCAGTTTAGAGGGTCAGAATCAGCCCCAGCATTTT.

This CDR3 reads CASSPTGPPYEQYF. The CDR3 bases are TGTGCCAGCAGCCCGACAGGGCCCCCCTACGAGCAGTACTTC. The rearrangement uses TRBV7-2 and TRBJ2-7; 7 bases line up with TRBD1. This CDR3 is 14 amino acids long. The ends lost 5 bases at V and 2 bases at J; junction bases unmatched: 6. The germline V gene encodes CDR1 SGHTA and CDR2 FQGNSA.

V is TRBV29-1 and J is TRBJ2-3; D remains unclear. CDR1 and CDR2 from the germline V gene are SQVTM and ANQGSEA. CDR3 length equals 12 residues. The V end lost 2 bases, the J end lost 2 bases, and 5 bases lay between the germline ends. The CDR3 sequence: CSVELPTDTQYF. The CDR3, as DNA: TGCAGCGTTGAACTTCCCACAGATACGCAGTATTTT.

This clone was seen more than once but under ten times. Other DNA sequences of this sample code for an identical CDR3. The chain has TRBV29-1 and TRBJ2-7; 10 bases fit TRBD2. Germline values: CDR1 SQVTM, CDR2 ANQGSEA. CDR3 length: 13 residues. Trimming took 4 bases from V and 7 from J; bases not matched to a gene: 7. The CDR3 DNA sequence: TGCAGCGTTGTGCTAGCGGGAGTGGGGGAGCAGTACTTC. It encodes CSVVLAGVGEQYF.

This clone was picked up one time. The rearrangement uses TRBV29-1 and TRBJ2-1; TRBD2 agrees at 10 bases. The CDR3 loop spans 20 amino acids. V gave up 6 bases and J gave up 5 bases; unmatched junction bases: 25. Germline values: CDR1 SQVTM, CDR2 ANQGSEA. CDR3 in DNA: TGCAGCGTACTCAACAGTCCGGGACTAGCGAGGTCCGCTGCTCACAATGAGCAGTTCTTC. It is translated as CSVLNSPGLARSAAHNEQFF.

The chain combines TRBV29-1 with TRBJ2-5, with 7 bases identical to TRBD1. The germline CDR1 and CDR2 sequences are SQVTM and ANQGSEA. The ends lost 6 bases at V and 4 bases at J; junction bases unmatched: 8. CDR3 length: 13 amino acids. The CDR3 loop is CSVATGFGETQYF. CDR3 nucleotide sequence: TGCAGCGTCGCGACAGGGTTTGGAGAGACCCAGTACTTC.